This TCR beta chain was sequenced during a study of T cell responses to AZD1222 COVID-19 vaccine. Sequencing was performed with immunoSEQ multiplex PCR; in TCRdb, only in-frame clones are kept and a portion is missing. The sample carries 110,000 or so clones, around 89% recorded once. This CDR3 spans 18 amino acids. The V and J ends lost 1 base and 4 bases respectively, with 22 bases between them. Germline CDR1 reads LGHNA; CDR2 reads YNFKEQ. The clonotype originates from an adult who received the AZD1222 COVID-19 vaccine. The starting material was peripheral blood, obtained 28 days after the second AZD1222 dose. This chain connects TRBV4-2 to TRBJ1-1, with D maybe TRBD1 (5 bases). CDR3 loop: CASSQGGGRERRVTEAFF. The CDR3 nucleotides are TGTGCCAGCAGCCAAGGCGGGGGTCGCGAAAGGAGGGTCACTGAAGCTTTCTTT.